Listed below are T cell receptor beta chains from one sample, sequenced in a study of Ad26.COV2.S vaccination and SARS-CoV-2 variants. Assay: immunoSEQ multiplex PCR; the TCRdb copy retains only in-frame clones and omits some. The profile shows approximately 350,000 clones, roughly 87% of them singletons. The source was peripheral blood, collected in a trial of Ad26.COV2.S vaccine versus placebo. These receptors came from a person aged 18-60 years who received the Ad26.COV2.S COVID-19 vaccine or a placebo. The CDR3 runs from the conserved cysteine through the conserved F or W. A D gene is named only where the DNA matches it firmly. A row's size may be missing; if present it is once, few, many or a size class.

>.|.|TRBV5-4|TRBJ1-6
TGTGCCAGCAGCTTACAGACAGAAAATTCACCCCTCCACTTT
CASSLQTENSPLHF
>.|.|TRBV13|TRBJ1-2
TGTGCCAGCAGCTTAGCCATAGGGGGCTACACCTTC
CASSLAIGGYTF
>.|few|TRBV2|TRBJ1-2
TGTGCCAGCTGGGGGACTAACTATGGCTACACCTTC
CASWGTNYGYTF
>.|.|TRBV13|TRBJ2-3
TGTGCCAGCAGCCCCCTGGATACGCAGTATTTT
CASSPLDTQYF
>TRBD2|few|TRBV3-1/TRBV3-2|TRBJ2-1
TGTGCCAGCAGCCAACTAGCGGGGGGAGGCAATGAGCAGTTCTTC
CASSQLAGGGNEQFF
>.|once|TRBV6-5|TRBJ2-7
TGTGCCAGCACCGAATCACCTTCCTACGAGCAGTACTTC
CASTESPSYEQYF
>TRBD2|.|TRBV3-1/TRBV3-2|TRBJ2-2
TGTGCCAGCAGCCCTTTCAGCGGGGGGGGCATCGAGCTGTTTTTT
CASSPFSGGGIELFF
>TRBD1|.|TRBV30|TRBJ1-1
TGTGCCTGGACACGACAGGGGAACACTGAAGCTTTCTTT
CAWTRQGNTEAFF
>.|.|TRBV6-1|TRBJ1-2
TGTGCCAGCAGTGAAGGTCGGGGGGACGATGGCTACACCTTC
CASSEGRGDDGYTF
>TRBD2|.|TRBV14|TRBJ2-1
TGTGCCAGCAGCCCGCTAGCGGGGGGGGACAATGAGCAGTTCTTC
CASSPLAGGDNEQFF
>TRBD1|.|TRBV9|TRBJ1-2
TGTGCCAGCAGCGCGCAGGGGGCAGATGGCTACACCTTC
CASSAQGADGYTF
>.|.|TRBV5-1|TRBJ2-1
TGCGCCAGCAGCTTCCAGGACGGTTTAGTCGATGAGCAGTTCTTC
CASSFQDGLVDEQFF
>.|once|TRBV12-3/TRBV12-4|TRBJ1-2
TGTGCCAGCAGTTTAAACCCCGTTCATAGCTACACCTTC
CASSLNPVHSYTF
>.|.|TRBV7-2|TRBJ1-4
TGTGCCAGCAGCCAGTTCAGGGGACGGGTTGAAAAACTGTTTTTT
CASSQFRGRVEKLFF
>.|.|TRBV10-3|TRBJ2-7
TGTGCCATCAGTGAGGGGGGTCGCCAACGTCCCGAGCAGTACTTC
CAISEGGRQRPEQYF
>TRBD1|.|TRBV7-6|TRBJ1-1
TGTGCCAGCAGCTTAGCGACAGGGATGAACACTGAAGCTTTCTTT
CASSLATGMNTEAFF
>.|.|TRBV5-6|TRBJ1-2
TGTGCCAGCAGCTTTATCGGCAGTAACTATGGCTACACCTTC
CASSFIGSNYGYTF
>TRBD1|.|TRBV7-6|TRBJ2-7
TGTGCCAGCAGCTTGGGGACTCAGGGGGCACACCACTACGAGCAGTACTTC
CASSLGTQGAHHYEQYF
>.|.|TRBV7-9|TRBJ1-1
TGTGCCAGCAGCTTAAAAACAATTGAAGCTTTCTTT
CASSLKTIEAFF
>.|few|TRBV19|TRBJ1-5
TGTGCCAGTAGTACCCCGGGACACGAGGATCAGCCCCAGCATTTT
CASSTPGHEDQPQHF
>TRBD1|.|TRBV10-3|TRBJ1-5
TGTGCCACAGGGGGGGTTGGCAATCAGCCCCAGCATTTT
CATGGVGNQPQHF
>.|.|TRBV23-1|TRBJ2-5
TGCGCCAGCAGTCGACAGAAGAAACTACAAGAGACCCAGTACTTC
CASSRQKKLQETQYF
>.|.|TRBV30|TRBJ1-1
TGTGCCTGGACTAGTATTCGTCGGACCGGGGACGAAGCTTTCTTT
CAWTSIRRTGDEAFF
>.|.|TRBV4-3|TRBJ1-4
TGCGCCAGCAGCCGCCTGGGGGACGGGAACGAAAAACTGTTTTTT
CASSRLGDGNEKLFF
>.|few|TRBV10-3|TRBJ1-3
TGTGCCATCAGCGACCGCTTGGGCGGCGGAAACACCATATATTTT
CAISDRLGGGNTIYF
>.|.|TRBV3-1/TRBV3-2|TRBJ2-7
TGTGCCAGCAGCCCCTCTTACTCCTACGAGCAGTACTTC
CASSPSYSYEQYF
>TRBD2|.|TRBV6-5|TRBJ2-6
TGTGCCCGGAGGGGAGGGCGTATAGGGGCCAACGTCCTGACTTTC
CARRGGRIGANVLTF
>.|once|TRBV7-5|TRBJ2-7
TGTGCCAGAAGCTTAGCCCCGGGACAGGGTCCTCACGAGCAGTACTTC
CARSLAPGQGPHEQYF
>.|.|TRBV3-1/TRBV3-2|TRBJ2-5
TGTGCCAGCAGCCGCCGACTAGGAAACCAAGAGACCCAGTACTTC
CASSRRLGNQETQYF